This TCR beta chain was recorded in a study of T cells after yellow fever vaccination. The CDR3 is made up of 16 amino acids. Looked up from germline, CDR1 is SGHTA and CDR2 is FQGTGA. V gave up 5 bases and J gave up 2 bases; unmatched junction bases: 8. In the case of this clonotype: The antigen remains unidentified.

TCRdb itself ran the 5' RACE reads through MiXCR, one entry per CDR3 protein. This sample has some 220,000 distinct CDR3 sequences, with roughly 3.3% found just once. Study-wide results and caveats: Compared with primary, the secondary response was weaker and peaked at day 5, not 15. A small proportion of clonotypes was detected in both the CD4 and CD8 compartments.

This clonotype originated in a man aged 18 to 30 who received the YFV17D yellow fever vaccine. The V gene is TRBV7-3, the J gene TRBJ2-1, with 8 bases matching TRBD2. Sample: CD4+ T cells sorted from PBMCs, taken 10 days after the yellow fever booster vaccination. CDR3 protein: CASSPHSGAPYNEQFF. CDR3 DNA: TGTGCCAGCAGCCCTCATAGCGGGGCCCCCTACAATGAGCAGTTCTTC.